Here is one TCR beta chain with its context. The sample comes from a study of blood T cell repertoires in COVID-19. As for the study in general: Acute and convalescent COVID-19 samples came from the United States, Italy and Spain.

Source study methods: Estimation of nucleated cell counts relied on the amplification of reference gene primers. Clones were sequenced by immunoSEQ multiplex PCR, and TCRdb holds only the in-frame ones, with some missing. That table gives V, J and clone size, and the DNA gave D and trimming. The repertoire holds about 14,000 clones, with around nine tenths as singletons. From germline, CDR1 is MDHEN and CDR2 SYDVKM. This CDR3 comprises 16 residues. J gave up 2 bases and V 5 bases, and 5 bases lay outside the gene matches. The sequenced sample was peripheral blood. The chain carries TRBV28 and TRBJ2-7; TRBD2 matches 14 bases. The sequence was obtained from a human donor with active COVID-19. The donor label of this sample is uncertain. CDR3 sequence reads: CASSPPGLAGAYEQYF. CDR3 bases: TGTGCCAGCAGTCCACCGGGACTAGCGGGAGCCTACGAGCAGTACTTC.